This T cell receptor (beta chain) was identified in a study of blood T cells in healthy people across ages. Through a sample-barcoded 5' primer and a J-beta primer mix, a second PCR was run for about 6 to 11 cycles. TCRdb used MiXCR to reprocess the 5' RACE reads, holding one entry per CDR3 protein. The sample lists over a million distinct CDR3 sequences; around 43% were seen once. This clonotype occurred a few times. The receptor comes from a woman aged 55-69 years in good health. Sequencing was carried out using blood.

CDR3 coding DNA: TGTGCCAGCAGTTCCGGACCACAACACACAGATACGCAGTATTTT. Encoded protein: CASSSGPQHTDTQYF. The chain couples TRBV6-2 or TRBV6-3 to TRBJ2-3; D remains ambiguous. The CDR3 sequence is 15 residues long. Germline V gives CDR1 MNHEY, CDR2 SVGEGT. Trimming shortened V by 4 bases and J by 2 bases, and 13 bases separated the two germline ends.